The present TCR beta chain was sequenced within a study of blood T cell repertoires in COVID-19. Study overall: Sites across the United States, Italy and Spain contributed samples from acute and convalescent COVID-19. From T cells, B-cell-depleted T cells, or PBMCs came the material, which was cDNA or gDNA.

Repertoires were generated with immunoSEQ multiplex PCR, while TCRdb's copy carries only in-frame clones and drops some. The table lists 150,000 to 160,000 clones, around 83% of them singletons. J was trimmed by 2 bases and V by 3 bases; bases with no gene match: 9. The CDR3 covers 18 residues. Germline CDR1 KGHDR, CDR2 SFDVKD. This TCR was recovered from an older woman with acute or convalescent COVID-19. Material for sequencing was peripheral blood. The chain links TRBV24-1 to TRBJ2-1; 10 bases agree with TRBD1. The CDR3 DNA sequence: TGTGCCACCAGTGATAAAATCCGGGACAGGGGACCCTACAATGAGCAGTTCTTC. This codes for CATSDKIRDRGPYNEQFF.